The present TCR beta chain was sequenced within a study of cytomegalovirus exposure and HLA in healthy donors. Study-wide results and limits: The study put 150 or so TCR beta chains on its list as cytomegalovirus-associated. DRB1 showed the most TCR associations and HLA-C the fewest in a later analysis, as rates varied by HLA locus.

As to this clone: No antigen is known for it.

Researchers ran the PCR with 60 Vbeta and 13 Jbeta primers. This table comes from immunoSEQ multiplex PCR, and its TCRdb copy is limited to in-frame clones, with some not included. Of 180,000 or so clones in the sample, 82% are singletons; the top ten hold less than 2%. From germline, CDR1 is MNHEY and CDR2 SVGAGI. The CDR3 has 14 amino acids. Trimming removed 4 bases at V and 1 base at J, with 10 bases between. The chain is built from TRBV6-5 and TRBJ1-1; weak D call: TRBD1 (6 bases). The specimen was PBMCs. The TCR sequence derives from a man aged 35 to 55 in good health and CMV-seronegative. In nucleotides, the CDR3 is TGTGCCAGCAGTTCCACAGGGTCGAACACTGAAGCTTTCTTT. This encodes CASSSTGSNTEAFF.